This passage covers 29 T cell receptor beta chains from one sample sequenced in a study of blood T cell repertoires in COVID-19. The protocol was immunoSEQ multiplex PCR, while the TCRdb copy is restricted to in-frame clones and leaves out a portion. This sample has some 62,000 clones; about four fifths occur once, and the top ten carry around 5%. Specimen: peripheral blood. These receptors originate from a human donor in a cohort sampled during active COVID-19.

This clone was seen only a few times. This chain joins TRBV6-5 and TRBJ1-1; D remains ambiguous. V was pared by 2 bases and J by 2 bases, with 9 bases between. CDR1 and CDR2 (germline): MNHEY, SVGAGI. The CDR3 consists of 14 residues. DNA of the CDR3: TGTGCCAGCAGTTACATTCAGGAAAACACTGAAGCTTTCTTT. It translates to CASSYIQENTEAFF.

V gene TRBV28 combines with J gene TRBJ2-2, with 9 bases matching TRBD1. Germline V gene sequence: CDR1 MDHEN, CDR2 SYDVKM. This CDR3 has 16 amino acids. The V and J ends lost 6 bases and 7 bases, in that order; junction bases with no gene match: 12. The CDR3 DNA is TGTGCCAGCAGCCCACTACTCGGGACAGGGATCGGGGAGCTGTTTTTT. Encoded protein: CASSPLLGTGIGELFF.

The gene calls are TRBV5-4 and TRBJ2-5, with 8 bases that match TRBD2. Germline loops: CDR1 SGHNT, CDR2 YYREEE (reference sequence). V lost 4 bases and J lost 4; bases outside the gene matches: 6. This CDR3 comprises 14 residues. The CDR3 loop is CASSPPGLVETQYF. The CDR3 nucleotides are TGTGCCAGCAGCCCTCCGGGACTAGTAGAGACCCAGTACTTC.

This clone was counted only a few times. This chain joins TRBV19 and TRBJ2-2; D is uncertain. The CDR3 is 13 residues long. Germline CDR1 reads LNHDA; CDR2 reads SQIVND (reference sequence). V was shortened by 4 bases and J by 6 bases, with 9 bases between the two germline ends. The CDR3, as DNA: TGTGCCAGTAGTACCGCAAGCGCCGGGGAGCTGTTTTTT. Translated, it gives CASSTASAGELFF.

This clone has only one observation. This chain connects TRBV6-1 to TRBJ2-3, with D possibly being TRBD2 (5 bases). Germline V gene data show CDR1 as MNHNS and CDR2 as SASEGT. This CDR3 is built from 15 residues. V lost 3 bases, J lost 4 bases, and 14 bases lay in between. CDR3 region: CASSDRAEHADTQYF. In DNA form, the CDR3 reads TGTGCCAGCAGTGACCGAGCGGAGCACGCAGATACGCAGTATTTT.

This chain joins TRBV7-9 and TRBJ2-5, with TRBD2 as a possible D gene (5 bases). The V end lost 3 bases, the J end lost 5 bases, and 16 bases lay between the germline ends. This CDR3 contains 15 residues. Germline assignment: CDR1 SEHNR and CDR2 FQNEAQ (reference sequence). For the CDR3, the DNA is TGTGCCAGCAGCTTCGAGGGTGGTAGTTTTGAGACCCAGTACTTC. Encoded protein: CASSFEGGSFETQYF.

This clone was counted only a few times. The chain carries TRBV3-1 (or the pseudogene TRBV3-2) and TRBJ2-1; a possible D gene is TRBD2 (6 bases). The V end lost 4 bases, the J end lost 0 bases, and 22 bases lay between the germline ends. The CDR3 totals 19 residues. The germline CDR1 and CDR2 sequences are LGHDT and YNNKEL (reference sequence). Here the CDR3 DNA reads TGTGCCAGCAGCCCGGGGGACCCCGGGATGGTGGCCTCCTACAATGAGCAGTTCTTC. This encodes CASSPGDPGMVASYNEQFF.

V gene TRBV19 combines with J gene TRBJ2-5; the match to TRBD2 covers 9 bases. Per germline, CDR1 LNHDA and CDR2 SQIVND (reference sequence). Trimming at V came to 2 bases and at J to 1 base, leaving 5 bases not matched to a gene. CDR3 length: 16 residues. CDR3 residues: CASSITSGGLQETQYF. CDR3 DNA: TGTGCCAGTAGTATAACCAGCGGGGGGCTCCAAGAGACCCAGTACTTC.

The genes are TRBV19 and TRBJ1-6; the match to TRBD1 covers 9 bases. The V gene's germline CDR1 is LNHDA and CDR2 SQIVND (reference sequence). The junction had 5 bases not matched to a gene; V was cut back by 5 bases and J by 6 bases. CDR3 size: 15 residues. CDR3: CASSQQGASNSPLHF. CDR3 nucleotides: TGTGCCAGTAGTCAACAGGGGGCAAGTAATTCACCCCTCCACTTT.

This rearrangement joins TRBV7-9 to TRBJ2-3; 9 bases agree with TRBD2. Per the germline V gene, CDR1 is SEHNR and CDR2 is FQNEAQ (reference sequence). After removal of 6 bases from V and 0 bases from J, the junction contained 7 bases not matched to a gene. The CDR3 is 16 residues long. The CDR3 coding sequence is TGTGCCAGCAGGGAGCTAGCGGGGACTAGCACAGATACGCAGTATTTT. Its translation is CASRELAGTSTDTQYF.

The rearrangement links TRBV6-2 or TRBV6-3 to TRBJ1-1; weak D call: TRBD1 (6 bases). The CDR3 runs 14 residues. Trimming left V 2 bases short and J 1 base short, with 8 bases between. CDR1 and CDR2 (germline): MNHEY, SVGEGT. The CDR3 is CASSYRTANTEAFF. Written as DNA, the CDR3 is TGTGCCAGCAGTTACAGGACAGCGAACACTGAAGCTTTCTTT.

The CDR3 here is CASSRDRADNEQFF. CDR3 nucleotide sequence: TGCGCCAGCAGCAGGGACAGGGCTGACAATGAGCAGTTCTTC. V usage is TRBV5-1 and J usage is TRBJ2-1; TRBD1 agrees at 9 bases. The germline V gene encodes CDR1 SGHRS and CDR2 YFSETQ. The CDR3 runs to 14 residues. V gave up 4 bases and J gave up 5 bases; unmatched junction bases: 4.

The rearrangement uses TRBV5-6 and TRBJ1-2, with 8 bases lining up with TRBD1. V gave up 7 bases and J gave up 3 bases; unmatched junction bases: 8. The CDR3 totals 14 residues. Germline-derived CDR1 and CDR2 are SGHDT and YYEEEE. CDR3 region: CASCQGAQDYGYTF. The CDR3 DNA follows: TGTGCCAGCTGTCAGGGGGCGCAGGACTATGGCTACACCTTC.

V is TRBV6-6 and J is TRBJ2-7; TRBD2 agrees at 7 bases. After removal of 6 bases from V and 3 bases from J, the junction contained 8 bases not matched to a gene. The CDR3 has 14 residues. CDR1 is MNHNY, CDR2 SVGAGI, per germline (reference sequence). The CDR3, as DNA: TGTGCCAGCAGGTTCAGCCCGGGGGGCTACGAGCAGTACTTC. Its translation: CASRFSPGGYEQYF.

The V and J genes are TRBV29-1 and TRBJ2-3, with 8 positions matching TRBD2. The CDR3 has 18 residues. Germline loops: CDR1 SQVTM, CDR2 ANQGSEA. The V segment lost 0 bases and the J segment 2 bases; nucleotides outside the gene matches: 13. CDR3 protein: CSVEDPARGVPPTDTQYF. In DNA form, the CDR3 reads TGCAGCGTTGAAGATCCAGCGCGGGGGGTTCCCCCCACAGATACGCAGTATTTT.

V and J are TRBV6-4 and TRBJ2-2, with D perhaps TRBD1 (5 bases). The CDR3 totals 14 residues. Deletions cut 2 bases from V and 3 bases from J, with 7 bases between. Per germline, CDR1 MRHNA and CDR2 SNTAGT. The CDR3 bases are TGTGCCAGCAGTGACGAGACAGACACCGGGGAGCTGTTTTTT. Residues: CASSDETDTGELFF.

The genes are TRBV28 and TRBJ1-3, with D perhaps TRBD1 (5 bases). This CDR3 comprises 16 residues. Trimming shortened V by 4 bases and J by 0 bases, and 13 bases separated the two germline ends. CDR1 MDHEN and CDR2 SYDVKM come from the germline V gene. This CDR3 is CASSSQDRSSGNTIYF. The CDR3 DNA sequence: TGTGCCAGCAGTTCACAGGACCGTAGCTCTGGAAACACCATATATTTT.

The chain recombines TRBV6-1 with TRBJ1-1, with TRBD1 matching 12 bases. The V gene's germline CDR1 is MNHNS and CDR2 SASEGT. V gave up 9 bases and J gave up 11 bases; unmatched junction bases: 13. The CDR3 consists of 14 residues. The CDR3 nucleotides read TGTGCCAGTACAGGGATGGGGACAGGGGGCTGGGCTTTCTTT. Translation: CASTGMGTGGWAFF.

This clone came up a few times. This chain connects TRBV20-1 to TRBJ2-1, with 10 bases aligning to TRBD2. CDR3 length: 17 amino acids. Germline V gene sequence: CDR1 DFQATT, CDR2 SNEGSKA (reference sequence). The trim removed 3 bases at V and 4 bases at J, leaving 12 bases unmatched. As DNA, the CDR3 is TGCAGTGCTAGTAAAGGGCTTAGGACTAGCGGATACAATGAGCAGTTCTTC. This gives the protein CSASKGLRTSGYNEQFF.

The chain employs TRBV3-1 (or the pseudogene TRBV3-2) and TRBJ2-3; D might be TRBD2 (5 bases). The CDR3 consists of 14 residues. The V end was cut by 3 bases, the J end by 2 bases, with 9 bases between. Germline CDR1 and CDR2: LGHDT and YNNKEL (reference sequence). The CDR3 bases are TGTGCCAGCAGCCACGGACTCCTCACAGATACGCAGTATTTT. This translates into CASSHGLLTDTQYF.

This clone has just a few counts. The rearrangement joins TRBV2 to TRBJ2-3; TRBD2 might be the D (6 bases). Between the trimmed V and J ends, which lost 4 bases and 1 base, there was a span of 9 bases. This CDR3 contains 14 residues. From germline, CDR1 is SNHLY and CDR2 FYNNEI. This CDR3 reads CASSAERGTDTQYF. Here the CDR3 DNA reads TGTGCCAGCAGTGCCGAGCGGGGCACAGATACGCAGTATTTT.

This chain uses TRBV11-2 with TRBJ2-3, with 8 bases matching TRBD2. Trimming at V came to 1 base and at J to 4 bases, leaving 7 bases not matched to a gene. Germline V gene lookup returns CDR1 SGHAT and CDR2 FQNNGV. The CDR3 runs 16 residues. The CDR3 region has the DNA TGTGCCAGCAGCTTAGTGGGCGGGGGGACCGCAGATACGCAGTATTTT. This gives the protein CASSLVGGGTADTQYF.

The chain has TRBV6-5 and TRBJ2-7, with D maybe TRBD2 (7 bases). Germline V CDR1 and CDR2: MNHEY, SVGAGI. The CDR3 has 14 amino acids. V gave up 6 bases and J gave up 2 bases, with 14 bases separating them. CDR3 sequence (DNA): TGTGCCAGCAGAGCCAGGGAGGGGGCCTACGAGCAGTACTTC. This codes for CASRAREGAYEQYF.

This rearrangement joins TRBV6-2 or TRBV6-3 to TRBJ1-5, with D unresolved. Germline V gene lookup returns CDR1 MNHEY and CDR2 SVGEGT. Trimming removed 6 bases from V and 6 bases from J, with 12 bases in between. The length of the CDR3 is 13 residues. CDR3 region: CASSLGGAQPQHF. The CDR3 DNA sequence: TGTGCCAGCAGCCTCGGAGGAGCTCAGCCCCAGCATTTT.

V and J are TRBV5-4 and TRBJ2-2; the match to TRBD2 covers 8 bases. The V gene's germline CDR1 is SGHNT and CDR2 YYREEE (reference sequence). After removal of 0 bases from V and 5 bases from J, the junction contained 0 bases not matched to a gene. The CDR3 contains 14 residues. As DNA, the CDR3 is TGTGCCAGCAGCTTGGCGGGGGGGACCGGGGAGCTGTTTTTT. Translating it yields CASSLAGGTGELFF.

The gene calls are TRBV7-3 and TRBJ2-1, with D possibly matching TRBD1 (6 bases). This CDR3 has 15 residues. V lost 0 bases and J 5 bases, leaving 11 bases between the germline ends. Germline V gene sequence: CDR1 SGHTA, CDR2 FQGTGA. In DNA, the CDR3 is TGTGCCAGCAGCTTAACGCCCCAGGGGAACAATGAGCAGTTCTTC. Translating it yields CASSLTPQGNNEQFF. Filled out from reference TRBV7-3 and TRBJ2-1, the complete variable domain reads GAGVSQTPSNKVTEKGKYVELRCDPISGHTALYWYRQSLGQGPEFLIYFQGTGAADDSGLPNDRFFAVRPEGSVSTLKIQRTERGDSAVYLCASSLTPQGNNEQFFGPGTRLTVL.

This clone was counted a few times. The chain employs TRBV20-1 and TRBJ1-5, with D possibly being TRBD1 (5 bases). V lost 3 bases to trimming and J lost 1 base, with 10 bases between them. This CDR3 comprises 14 residues. CDR1 DFQATT and CDR2 SNEGSKA come from the germline V gene (reference sequence). The CDR3 is CSASSRGSNQPQHF. The CDR3 coding sequence is TGCAGTGCTAGTAGTCGGGGGAGCAATCAGCCCCAGCATTTT.

This clone turned up a few times. V gene TRBV5-5 combines with J gene TRBJ1-4, with a weak D call TRBD1 (5 bases). CDR1 and CDR2 (germline): SGHKS, YYEKEE (reference sequence). CDR3 length equals 18 residues. The V gene lost 2 bases and the J gene lost 0 bases, with 17 bases spanning the gap. The CDR3 loop is CASSFFPPGGATNEKLFF. CDR3 bases: TGTGCCAGCAGCTTCTTTCCCCCCGGGGGAGCAACTAATGAAAAACTGTTTTTT.

The CDR3 protein is CASSLVTGRATNTGELFF. Here the CDR3 DNA reads TGCGCCAGCAGCTTGGTTACAGGGAGGGCCACGAACACCGGGGAGCTGTTTTTT. V is TRBV5-1 and J is TRBJ2-2; D might be TRBD2 (7 bases). Between the trimmed V and J ends, which lost 0 bases and 0 bases, there was a span of 15 bases. This CDR3 comprises 18 residues. The germline V gene encodes CDR1 SGHRS and CDR2 YFSETQ.